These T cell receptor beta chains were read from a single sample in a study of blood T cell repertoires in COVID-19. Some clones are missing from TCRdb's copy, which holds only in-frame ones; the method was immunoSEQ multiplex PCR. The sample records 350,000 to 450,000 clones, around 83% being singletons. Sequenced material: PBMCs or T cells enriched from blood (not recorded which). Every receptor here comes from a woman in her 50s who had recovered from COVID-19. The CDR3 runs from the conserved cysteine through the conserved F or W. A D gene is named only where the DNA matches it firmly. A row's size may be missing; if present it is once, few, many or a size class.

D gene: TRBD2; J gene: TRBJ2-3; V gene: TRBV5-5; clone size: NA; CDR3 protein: CASSLTRGGPTDTQYF; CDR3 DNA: TGTGCCAGCAGCTTGACTCGGGGGGGGCCCACAGATACGCAGTATTTT
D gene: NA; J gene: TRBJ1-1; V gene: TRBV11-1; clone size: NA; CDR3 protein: CASSRDTEAFF; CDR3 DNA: TGTGCCAGCAGCCGGGACACTGAAGCTTTCTTT
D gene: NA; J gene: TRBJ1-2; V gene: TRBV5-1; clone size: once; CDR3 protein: CASSLGANYGYTF; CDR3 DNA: TGCGCCAGCAGCTTGGGGGCGAACTATGGCTACACCTTC
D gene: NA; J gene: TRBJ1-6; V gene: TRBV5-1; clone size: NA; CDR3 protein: CASSIGQRPISYNSPLHF; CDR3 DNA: TGCGCCAGCAGCATCGGACAGCGCCCGATCTCCTATAATTCACCCCTCCACTTT
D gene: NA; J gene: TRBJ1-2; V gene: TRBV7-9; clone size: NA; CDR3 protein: CASSFGQGSDGYTF; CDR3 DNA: TGTGCCAGCAGCTTCGGTCAGGGGAGCGATGGCTACACCTTC
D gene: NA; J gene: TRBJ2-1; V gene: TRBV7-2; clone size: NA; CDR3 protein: CASRVRVQEGQFF; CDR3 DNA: TGTGCCAGCCGAGTCAGGGTCCAGGAGGGGCAGTTCTTC
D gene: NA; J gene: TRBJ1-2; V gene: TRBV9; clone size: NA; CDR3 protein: CASSVGYSYGYTF; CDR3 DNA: TGTGCCAGCAGCGTAGGGTACAGCTATGGCTACACCTTC
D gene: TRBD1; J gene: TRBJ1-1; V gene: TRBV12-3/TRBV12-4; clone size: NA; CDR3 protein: CASSSDRGRGSFF; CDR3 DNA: TGTGCCAGCAGTTCCGACAGGGGGCGAGGGTCTTTCTTT
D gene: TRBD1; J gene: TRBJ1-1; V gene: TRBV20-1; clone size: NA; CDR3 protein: CSASETGDAFF; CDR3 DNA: TGCAGTGCCAGCGAGACAGGGGATGCTTTCTTT
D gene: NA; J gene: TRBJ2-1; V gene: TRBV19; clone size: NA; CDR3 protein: CASSTLISGSYNEQFF; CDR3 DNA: TGTGCCAGTAGTACCTTAATTAGCGGCTCTTACAATGAGCAGTTCTTC
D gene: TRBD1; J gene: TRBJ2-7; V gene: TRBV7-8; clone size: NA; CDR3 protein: CASSSLGTGGRGEQYF; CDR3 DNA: TGTGCCAGCAGCTCTTTGGGGACAGGGGGCCGGGGAGAGCAGTACTTC
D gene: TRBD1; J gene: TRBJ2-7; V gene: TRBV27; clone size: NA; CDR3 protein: CASRETGLGIEQYF; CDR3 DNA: TGTGCCAGCAGGGAGACAGGGTTAGGGATCGAGCAGTACTTC
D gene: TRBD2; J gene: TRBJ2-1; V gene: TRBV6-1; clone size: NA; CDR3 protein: CASSQGLAGDYNEQFF; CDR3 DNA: TGTGCCAGCAGTCAAGGACTAGCGGGGGACTACAATGAGCAGTTCTTC
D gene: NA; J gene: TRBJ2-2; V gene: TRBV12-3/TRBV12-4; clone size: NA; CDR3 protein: CASGANTGELFF; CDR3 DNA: TGTGCCTCAGGGGCGAACACCGGGGAGCTGTTTTTT
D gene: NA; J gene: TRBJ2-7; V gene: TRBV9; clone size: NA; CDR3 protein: CASSPGGGDLPYEQYF; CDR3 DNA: TGTGCCAGCAGCCCGGGTGGGGGCGACCTACCCTACGAGCAGTACTTC